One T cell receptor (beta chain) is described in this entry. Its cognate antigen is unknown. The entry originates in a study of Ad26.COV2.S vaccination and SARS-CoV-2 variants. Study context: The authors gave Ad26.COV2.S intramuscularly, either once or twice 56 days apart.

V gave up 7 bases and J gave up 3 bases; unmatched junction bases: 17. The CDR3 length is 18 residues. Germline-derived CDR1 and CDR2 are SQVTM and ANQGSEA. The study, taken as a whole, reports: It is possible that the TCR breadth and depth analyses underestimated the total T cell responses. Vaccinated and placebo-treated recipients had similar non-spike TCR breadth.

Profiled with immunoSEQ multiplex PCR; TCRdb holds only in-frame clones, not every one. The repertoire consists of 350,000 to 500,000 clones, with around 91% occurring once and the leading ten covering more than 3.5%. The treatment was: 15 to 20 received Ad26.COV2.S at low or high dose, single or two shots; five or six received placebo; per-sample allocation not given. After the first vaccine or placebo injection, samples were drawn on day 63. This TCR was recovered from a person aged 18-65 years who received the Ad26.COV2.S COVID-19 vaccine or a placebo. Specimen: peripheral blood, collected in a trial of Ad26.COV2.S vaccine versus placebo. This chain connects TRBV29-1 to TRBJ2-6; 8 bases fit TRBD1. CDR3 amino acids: CSGVEGDRSVGGANVLTF. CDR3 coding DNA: TGCAGCGGTGTGGAAGGGGACAGGTCCGTTGGTGGGGCCAACGTCCTGACTTTC.